Included here is one T cell receptor (beta chain) sequence, with context. The data were taken from a study of cytotoxic CD8 clonotypes in ibrutinib-treated CLL. Some clones are missing from TCRdb's copy, which holds only in-frame ones; the method was immunoSEQ multiplex PCR. This table has around 29,000 clones, almost 70% appearing once. There are 19 residues in the CDR3. Germline values: CDR1 MDHEN, CDR2 SYDVKM. V lost 3 bases and J lost 1; bases outside the gene matches: 14. This TCR was sampled from a human donor with chronic lymphocytic leukemia. The V gene is TRBV28, the J gene TRBJ2-5, with TRBD2 matching over 10 bases. Sequencing was performed on PBMCs, taken after 24 months of ibrutinib treatment. In DNA form, the CDR3 reads TGTGCCAGCAGTTTCGGAGGGAGAACTAGCGGGGTGATCCAAGAGACCCAGTACTTC. Translation: CASSFGGRTSGVIQETQYF.